Listed below are T cell receptor beta chains from one sample, sequenced in a study of graft-versus-host responses after intestinal transplantation. Generated by immunoSEQ multiplex PCR, the TCRdb table keeps only in-frame clones and is missing some. Here the sample spans more than 65,000 clones, 90% being singletons. These receptors lack a known antigen. Sequencing was performed on unstimulated CD8+ T cells sorted from spleen or lymph node cells, taken before intestinal transplant. The receptors come from a human donor who received an intestinal transplant. CDR3s include the opening cysteine and the closing phenylalanine or tryptophan. Fields, in order: V gene, D gene, J gene, clone size, CDR3 protein, CDR3 DNA. D genes are given only for firm matches. The size field is filled for only some rows; it gives once, few, many or a size class.

v_gene: TRBV5-1
d_gene: -
j_gene: TRBJ1-1
abundance: once
CDR3aa: CASSSTAEAFF
CDR3nt: TGCGCCAGCAGCTCAACAGCCGAAGCTTTCTTT

v_gene: TRBV6-6
d_gene: TRBD2
j_gene: TRBJ2-7
abundance: -
CDR3aa: CASRGGTYEQYF
CDR3nt: TGTGCCAGCAGGGGAGGGACCTACGAGCAGTACTTC

v_gene: TRBV19
d_gene: -
j_gene: TRBJ1-1
abundance: -
CDR3aa: CASSPDRLGAFF
CDR3nt: TGTGCCAGTAGTCCTGACAGGTTGGGGGCTTTCTTT

v_gene: TRBV27
d_gene: TRBD2
j_gene: TRBJ2-3
abundance: -
CDR3aa: CATRGGGDTQYF
CDR3nt: TGTGCCACACGCGGGGGGGGAGATACGCAGTATTTT

v_gene: TRBV7-2
d_gene: -
j_gene: TRBJ2-1
abundance: -
CDR3aa: CASSSGYGSPGDEQFF
CDR3nt: TGTGCCAGCAGCTCCGGATATGGGTCCCCCGGGGATGAGCAGTTCTTC

v_gene: TRBV13
d_gene: -
j_gene: TRBJ2-5
abundance: -
CDR3aa: CASSLRSPQWETQYF
CDR3nt: TGTGCCAGCAGCTTACGGTCCCCCCAATGGGAGACCCAGTACTTC

v_gene: TRBV25-1
d_gene: -
j_gene: TRBJ2-7
abundance: -
CDR3aa: CASSEEETYEQYF
CDR3nt: TGTGCCAGCAGTGAGGAGGAGACCTACGAGCAGTACTTC

v_gene: TRBV10-2
d_gene: -
j_gene: TRBJ2-7
abundance: -
CDR3aa: CASTINGQYNPYEQYF
CDR3nt: TGCGCCAGCACTATCAACGGACAGTACAACCCCTACGAGCAGTACTTC

v_gene: TRBV4-1
d_gene: -
j_gene: TRBJ1-2
abundance: -
CDR3aa: CASSQDLAGRPYGYTF
CDR3nt: TGCGCCAGCAGCCAAGATTTGGCAGGGCGGCCCTATGGCTACACCTTC

v_gene: TRBV25-1
d_gene: TRBD1
j_gene: TRBJ1-4
abundance: -
CDR3aa: CASSELGTGAEKLFF
CDR3nt: TGTGCCAGCAGTGAATTAGGGACAGGGGCTGAAAAACTGTTTTTT

v_gene: TRBV29-1
d_gene: -
j_gene: TRBJ2-5
abundance: -
CDR3aa: CSAEGAAETQYF
CDR3nt: TGCAGCGCCGAAGGGGCCGCAGAGACCCAGTACTTC

v_gene: TRBV7-2
d_gene: TRBD2
j_gene: TRBJ2-3
abundance: -
CDR3aa: CASSLGAGGDTQYF
CDR3nt: TGTGCCAGCAGCTTAGGGGCCGGGGGGGATACGCAGTATTTT

v_gene: TRBV7-8
d_gene: TRBD2
j_gene: TRBJ2-3
abundance: -
CDR3aa: CASSLELSSGAYTDTQYF
CDR3nt: TGTGCCAGCAGCTTAGAACTGTCTAGCGGGGCCTACACAGATACGCAGTATTTT

v_gene: TRBV9
d_gene: TRBD2
j_gene: TRBJ2-2
abundance: -
CDR3aa: CASSVAKTSGTVVGELFF
CDR3nt: TGTGCCAGCAGCGTAGCTAAGACTAGCGGCACCGTAGTAGGGGAGCTGTTTTTT

v_gene: TRBV29-1
d_gene: -
j_gene: TRBJ2-2
abundance: once
CDR3aa: CSGGDGAGELFF
CDR3nt: TGCAGCGGGGGGGATGGGGCCGGGGAGCTGTTTTTT

v_gene: TRBV5-6
d_gene: -
j_gene: TRBJ1-1
abundance: -
CDR3aa: CASSLTTEAFF
CDR3nt: TGTGCCAGCAGCTTAACAACTGAAGCTTTCTTT

v_gene: TRBV7-9
d_gene: TRBD1
j_gene: TRBJ1-2
abundance: -
CDR3aa: CASSLVRDRGGRGYTF
CDR3nt: TGTGCCAGCAGCTTAGTCCGGGACAGGGGAGGTAGGGGCTACACCTTC

v_gene: TRBV11-2
d_gene: -
j_gene: TRBJ1-3
abundance: -
CDR3aa: CASSLDLGVRSGNTIYF
CDR3nt: TGTGCCAGCAGCTTAGATCTCGGGGTCCGCTCTGGAAACACCATATATTTT

v_gene: TRBV4-2
d_gene: TRBD2
j_gene: TRBJ2-7
abundance: -
CDR3aa: CASSQDRTSGVGQYF
CDR3nt: TGTGCCAGCAGCCAAGATCGGACTAGCGGGGTCGGTCAGTACTTC

v_gene: TRBV2
d_gene: -
j_gene: TRBJ1-1
abundance: -
CDR3aa: CASSGHDRLNTEAFF
CDR3nt: TGTGCCAGCAGTGGCCACGACAGATTGAACACTGAAGCTTTCTTT

v_gene: TRBV28
d_gene: TRBD1
j_gene: TRBJ1-2
abundance: -
CDR3aa: CASSKTTGGRGYTF
CDR3nt: TGTGCCAGCAGTAAAACTACAGGGGGGAGAGGCTACACCTTC

v_gene: TRBV27
d_gene: -
j_gene: TRBJ2-7
abundance: -
CDR3aa: CASSSHPGSLEQYF
CDR3nt: TGTGCCAGCAGTTCCCACCCGGGATCCTTGGAGCAGTACTTC

v_gene: TRBV18
d_gene: -
j_gene: TRBJ1-1
abundance: once
CDR3aa: CASSPPIAGTEAFF
CDR3nt: TGTGCCAGCTCACCACCGATTGCGGGAACTGAAGCTTTCTTT

v_gene: TRBV29-1
d_gene: -
j_gene: TRBJ1-2
abundance: -
CDR3aa: CSVVWGVGTNYGYTF
CDR3nt: TGCAGCGTTGTATGGGGGGTAGGGACGAACTATGGCTACACCTTC

v_gene: TRBV27
d_gene: -
j_gene: TRBJ1-1
abundance: -
CDR3aa: CATAMNTEAFF
CDR3nt: TGTGCCACCGCTATGAACACTGAAGCTTTCTTT

v_gene: TRBV6-5
d_gene: TRBD2
j_gene: TRBJ2-2
abundance: -
CDR3aa: CASSYSMGGNAGELFF
CDR3nt: TGTGCCAGCAGTTACTCGATGGGAGGGAATGCCGGGGAGCTGTTTTTT

v_gene: TRBV19
d_gene: TRBD1
j_gene: TRBJ1-2
abundance: -
CDR3aa: CASRATGGKGYGYTF
CDR3nt: TGTGCCAGTAGGGCGACAGGGGGAAAAGGCTATGGCTACACCTTC

v_gene: TRBV5-4
d_gene: TRBD2
j_gene: TRBJ2-5
abundance: -
CDR3aa: CASSLGSGGAGETQYF
CDR3nt: TGTGCCAGCAGCTTGGGAAGCGGGGGGGCCGGAGAGACCCAGTACTTC

v_gene: TRBV18
d_gene: -
j_gene: TRBJ1-3
abundance: -
CDR3aa: CASSPDTGNTIYF
CDR3nt: TGTGCCAGCTCCCCCGACACTGGAAACACCATATATTTT

v_gene: TRBV14
d_gene: TRBD1
j_gene: TRBJ1-2
abundance: -
CDR3aa: CASSQDHGGDRGLYGYTF
CDR3nt: TGTGCCAGCAGCCAAGATCACGGGGGAGACAGGGGGCTGTATGGCTACACCTTC

v_gene: TRBV27
d_gene: -
j_gene: TRBJ2-7
abundance: -
CDR3aa: CASSLCGVGAYEQYF
CDR3nt: TGTGCCAGCAGTTTATGCGGGGTAGGGGCCTACGAGCAGTACTTC

v_gene: TRBV27
d_gene: -
j_gene: TRBJ2-7
abundance: -
CDR3aa: CASSLLGQSYEQYF
CDR3nt: TGTGCCAGCAGTTTATTAGGACAGTCCTACGAGCAGTACTTC

v_gene: TRBV6-1
d_gene: -
j_gene: TRBJ2-7
abundance: -
CDR3aa: CASSTYEQYF
CDR3nt: TGTGCCAGCTCAACCTACGAGCAGTACTTC

v_gene: TRBV13
d_gene: -
j_gene: TRBJ2-1
abundance: -
CDR3aa: CASSPGGAGRNEQFF
CDR3nt: TGTGCCAGCAGCCCAGGGGGCGCCGGGAGGAATGAGCAGTTCTTC

v_gene: TRBV4-2
d_gene: -
j_gene: TRBJ2-7
abundance: few
CDR3aa: CASSPGYEQYF
CDR3nt: TGTGCCAGCAGCCCCGGCTACGAGCAGTACTTC

v_gene: TRBV7-9
d_gene: -
j_gene: TRBJ2-1
abundance: -
CDR3aa: CASSLGPGSSYNEQFF
CDR3nt: TGTGCCAGCAGCTTAGGTCCAGGAAGCTCCTACAATGAGCAGTTCTTC

v_gene: TRBV29-1
d_gene: -
j_gene: TRBJ2-5
abundance: -
CDR3aa: CSVERGPETQYF
CDR3nt: TGCAGCGTCGAAAGGGGTCCAGAGACCCAGTACTTC